Detailed here is one TCR beta chain. Its specificity is unknown. Looked up from germline, CDR1 is ENHRY and CDR2 is SYGVKD. V was pared by 7 bases and J by 7 bases, with 8 bases of the junction left unmatched. The CDR3 length is 16 residues. These data are taken from a study of Tregs in tolerant kidney transplant recipients. Method: immunoSEQ multiplex PCR; TCRdb's copy keeps in-frame clones and lacks some. The table shows under 45,000 clones, with around 95% occurring only once. This clonotype originated in a human donor in good health. J is TRBJ2-1 and V is TRBV10-3; 15 bases are a match to TRBD2. The sample was Tregs from blood cultured with allogeneic cells. As DNA, the CDR3 is TGTGCCATCACCCGGGGACTAGCGGGAGGAGGGAATGAGCAGTTCTTC. Protein: CAITRGLAGGGNEQFF.